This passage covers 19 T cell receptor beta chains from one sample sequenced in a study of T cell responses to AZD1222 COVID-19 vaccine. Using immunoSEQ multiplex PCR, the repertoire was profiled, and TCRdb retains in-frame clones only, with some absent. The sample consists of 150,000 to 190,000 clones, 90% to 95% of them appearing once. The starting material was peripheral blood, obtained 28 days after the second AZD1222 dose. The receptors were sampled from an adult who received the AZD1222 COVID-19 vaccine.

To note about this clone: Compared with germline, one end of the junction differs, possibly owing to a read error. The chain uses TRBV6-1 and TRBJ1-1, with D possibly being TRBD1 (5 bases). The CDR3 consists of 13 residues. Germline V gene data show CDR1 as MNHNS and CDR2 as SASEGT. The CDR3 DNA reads TGTGCCGGCAGTGAGCGGGACGACACTGAAGCTTTCTTT. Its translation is CAGSERDDTEAFF.

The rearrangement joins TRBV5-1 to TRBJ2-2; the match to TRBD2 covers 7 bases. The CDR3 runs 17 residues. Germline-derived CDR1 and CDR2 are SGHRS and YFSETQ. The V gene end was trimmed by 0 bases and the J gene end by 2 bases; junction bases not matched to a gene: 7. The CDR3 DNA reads TGCGCCAGCAGCTTGGATCTAGCGGCAGTAAACACCGGGGAGCTGTTTTTT. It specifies CASSLDLAAVNTGELFF.

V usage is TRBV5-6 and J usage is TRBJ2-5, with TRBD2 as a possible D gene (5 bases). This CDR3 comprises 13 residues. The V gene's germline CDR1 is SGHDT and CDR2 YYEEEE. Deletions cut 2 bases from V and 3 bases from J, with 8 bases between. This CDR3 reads CASSFYGKETQYF. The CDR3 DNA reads TGTGCCAGCAGCTTCTACGGGAAAGAGACCCAGTACTTC.

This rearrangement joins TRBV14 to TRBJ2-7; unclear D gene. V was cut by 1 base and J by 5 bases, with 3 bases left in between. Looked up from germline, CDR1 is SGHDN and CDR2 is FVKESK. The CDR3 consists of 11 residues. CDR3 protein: CASSQVNEQYF. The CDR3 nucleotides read TGTGCCAGCAGCCAAGTTAACGAGCAGTACTTC.

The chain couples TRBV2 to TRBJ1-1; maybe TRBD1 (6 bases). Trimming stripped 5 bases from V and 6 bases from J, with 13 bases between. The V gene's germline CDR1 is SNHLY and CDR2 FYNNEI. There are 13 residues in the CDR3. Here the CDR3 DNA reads TGTGCCAGCAGTCCACAGGGTACTCCTGAAGCTTTCTTT. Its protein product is CASSPQGTPEAFF.

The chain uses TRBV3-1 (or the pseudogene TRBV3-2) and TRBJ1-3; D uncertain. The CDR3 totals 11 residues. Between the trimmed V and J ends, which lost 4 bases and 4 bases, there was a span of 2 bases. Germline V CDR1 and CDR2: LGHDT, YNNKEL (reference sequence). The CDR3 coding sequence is TGTGCCAGCAGCCGCGGAAACACCATATATTTT. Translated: CASSRGNTIYF.

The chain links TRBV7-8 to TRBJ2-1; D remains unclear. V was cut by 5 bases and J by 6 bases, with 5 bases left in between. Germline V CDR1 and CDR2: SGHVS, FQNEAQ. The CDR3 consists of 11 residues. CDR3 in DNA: TGTGCCAGCAGCCGAATCAATGAGCAGTTCTTC. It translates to CASSRINEQFF.

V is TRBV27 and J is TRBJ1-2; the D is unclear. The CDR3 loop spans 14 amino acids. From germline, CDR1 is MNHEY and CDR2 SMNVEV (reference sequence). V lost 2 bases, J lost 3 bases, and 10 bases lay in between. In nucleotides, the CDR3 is TGTGCCAGCAGTTTAGCGGGAAACGACTATGGCTACACCTTC. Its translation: CASSLAGNDYGYTF.

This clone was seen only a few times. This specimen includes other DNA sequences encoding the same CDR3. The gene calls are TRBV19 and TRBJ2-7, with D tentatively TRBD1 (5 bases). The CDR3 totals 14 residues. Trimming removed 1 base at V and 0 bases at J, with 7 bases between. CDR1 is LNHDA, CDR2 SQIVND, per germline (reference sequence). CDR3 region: CASSIVGASYEQYF. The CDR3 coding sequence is TGTGCCAGTAGTATAGTTGGGGCCTCCTACGAGCAGTACTTC.

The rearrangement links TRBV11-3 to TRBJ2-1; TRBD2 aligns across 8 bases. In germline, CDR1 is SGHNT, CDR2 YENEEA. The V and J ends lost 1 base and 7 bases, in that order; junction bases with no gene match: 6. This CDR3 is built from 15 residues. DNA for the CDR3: TGTGCCAGCAGCTTAGTTCGGGGGGGCCTGAATGAGCAGTTCTTC. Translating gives CASSLVRGGLNEQFF.

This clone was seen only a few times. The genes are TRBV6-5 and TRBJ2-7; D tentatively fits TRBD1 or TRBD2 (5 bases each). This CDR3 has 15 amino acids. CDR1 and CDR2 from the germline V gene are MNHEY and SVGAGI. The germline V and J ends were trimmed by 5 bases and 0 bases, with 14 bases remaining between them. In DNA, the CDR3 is TGTGCCAGCAGTCCGACAGAGGGGAACTCCTACGAGCAGTACTTC. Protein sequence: CASSPTEGNSYEQYF.

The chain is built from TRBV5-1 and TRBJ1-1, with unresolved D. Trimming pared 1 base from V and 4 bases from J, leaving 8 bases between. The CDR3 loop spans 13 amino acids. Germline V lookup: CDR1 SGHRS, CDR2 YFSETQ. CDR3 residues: CASSLNGPTEAFF. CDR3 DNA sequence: TGCGCCAGCAGCTTGAACGGACCCACTGAAGCTTTCTTT. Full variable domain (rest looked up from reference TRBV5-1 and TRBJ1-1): KAGVTQTPRYLIKTRGQQVTLSCSPISGHRSVSWYQQTPGQGLQFLFEYFSETQRNKGNFPGRFSGRQFSNSRSEMNVSTLELGDSALYLCASSLNGPTEAFFGQGTRLTVV.

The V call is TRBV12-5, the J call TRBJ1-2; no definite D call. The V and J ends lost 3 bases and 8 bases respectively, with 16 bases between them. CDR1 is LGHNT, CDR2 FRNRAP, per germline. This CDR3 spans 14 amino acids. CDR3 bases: TGTGCTAGTGGTTTCGCTACCGATTATGGAGGCTACACCTTC. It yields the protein CASGFATDYGGYTF.

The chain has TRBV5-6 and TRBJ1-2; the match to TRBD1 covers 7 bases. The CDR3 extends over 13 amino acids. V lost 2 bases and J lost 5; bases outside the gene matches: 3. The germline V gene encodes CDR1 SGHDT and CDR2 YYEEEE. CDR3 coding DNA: TGTGCCAGCAGCTTCGAACAGGGGTATGGCTACACCTTC. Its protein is CASSFEQGYGYTF.

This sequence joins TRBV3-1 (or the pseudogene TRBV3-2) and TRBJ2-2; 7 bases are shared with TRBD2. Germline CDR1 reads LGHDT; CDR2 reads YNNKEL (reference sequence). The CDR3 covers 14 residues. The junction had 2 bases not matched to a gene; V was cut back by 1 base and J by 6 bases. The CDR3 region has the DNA TGTGCCAGCAGCCAAGCGGGAGGCCCCGGGGAGCTGTTTTTT. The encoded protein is CASSQAGGPGELFF.

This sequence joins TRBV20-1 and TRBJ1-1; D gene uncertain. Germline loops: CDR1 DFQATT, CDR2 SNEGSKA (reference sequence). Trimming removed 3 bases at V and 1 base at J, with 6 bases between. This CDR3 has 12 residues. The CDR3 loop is CSASSENTEAFF. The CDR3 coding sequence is TGCAGTGCTAGTTCGGAGAACACTGAAGCTTTCTTT.

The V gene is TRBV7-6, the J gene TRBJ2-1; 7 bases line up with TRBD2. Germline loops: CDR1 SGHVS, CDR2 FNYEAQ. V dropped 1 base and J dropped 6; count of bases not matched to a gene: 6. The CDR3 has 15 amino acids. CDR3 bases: TGTGCCAGCAGCTTAGGGTTGGCTAGCGGCAATGAGCAGTTCTTC. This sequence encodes CASSLGLASGNEQFF.

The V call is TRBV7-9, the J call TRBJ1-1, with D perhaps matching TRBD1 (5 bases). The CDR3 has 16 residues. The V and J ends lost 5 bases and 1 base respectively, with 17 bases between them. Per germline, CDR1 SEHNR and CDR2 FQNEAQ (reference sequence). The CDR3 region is CASSPRQPRANTEAFF. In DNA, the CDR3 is TGTGCCAGCAGCCCTCGACAGCCTCGTGCGAACACTGAAGCTTTCTTT.

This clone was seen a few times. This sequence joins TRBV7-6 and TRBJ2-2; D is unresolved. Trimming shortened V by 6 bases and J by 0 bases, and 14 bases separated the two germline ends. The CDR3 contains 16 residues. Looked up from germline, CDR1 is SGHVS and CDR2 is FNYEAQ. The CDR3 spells CASSSSGNANTGELFF. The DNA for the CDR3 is TGTGCCAGCAGTTCCTCTGGGAACGCGAACACCGGGGAGCTGTTTTTT.